The rows below give T cell receptor beta chains drawn from one sample of a study of T cells after yellow fever vaccination. Using its own MiXCR run on the 5' RACE reads, TCRdb lists one record per CDR3 protein. The sample consists of 140,000 to 150,000 distinct CDR3 sequences, about 6.2% of them appearing once. The input for sequencing was CD4+ T cells sorted from PBMCs, taken 10 days after the yellow fever booster vaccination. These receptors all come from a man aged 25-45 years who received the YFV17D yellow fever vaccine. The CDR3 runs from the conserved cysteine through the conserved F or W. The D gene is left open where the match is weak. Where a row states a size, it is once, few, many or the class of an expanded clone; other rows omit it.

D: .
size: .
V: TRBV7-9
J: TRBJ2-1
CDR3: CAMGHRTGFNEQFF
DNA: TGTGCCATGGGCCACAGGACCGGCTTCAATGAGCAGTTCTTC

D: .
size: many
V: TRBV21-1
J: TRBJ2-3
CDR3: CASSKYSGRAGDTQYF
DNA: TGTGCCAGCAGCAAATACAGCGGGAGGGCCGGGGATACGCAGTATTTT

D: .
size: many
V: TRBV7-2
J: TRBJ2-3
CDR3: CASSPRSGDTQYF
DNA: TGTGCCAGCAGCCCCCGGTCTGGAGATACGCAGTATTTT

D: .
size: many
V: TRBV12-3/TRBV12-4
J: TRBJ2-1
CDR3: CASSQRQEGQFF
DNA: TGTGCCAGCAGCCAGAGGCAGGAGGGGCAGTTCTTC

D: .
size: many
V: TRBV28
J: TRBJ1-5
CDR3: CASSSPWGKTILSNQPQHF
DNA: TGTGCCAGCAGTTCCCCCTGGGGTAAAACGATCTTGAGCAATCAGCCCCAGCATTTT

D: .
size: .
V: TRBV6-5
J: TRBJ1-5
CDR3: CASSYSQGSHQPQHF
DNA: TGTGCCAGCAGTTACTCCCAGGGTAGCCATCAGCCCCAGCATTTT

D: .
size: .
V: TRBV5-4
J: TRBJ2-3
CDR3: CASSLVLPGGADTQYF
DNA: TGTGCCAGCAGCTTGGTGCTGCCTGGGGGAGCAGATACGCAGTATTTT

D: TRBD2
size: many
V: TRBV3-1
J: TRBJ2-2
CDR3: CASSQWAGVNTGELFF
DNA: TGTGCCAGCAGCCAATGGGCGGGAGTCAACACCGGGGAGCTGTTTTTT

D: .
size: many
V: TRBV12-3/TRBV12-4
J: TRBJ2-7
CDR3: CASSSKRFSSYEQYF
DNA: TGTGCCAGCAGTTCTAAAAGGTTTAGCTCCTACGAGCAGTACTTC

D: TRBD2
size: .
V: TRBV20-1
J: TRBJ2-4
CDR3: CSAHQGGNIQYF
DNA: TGCAGTGCACATCAGGGAGGGAACATTCAGTACTTC

D: .
size: many
V: TRBV20-1
J: TRBJ2-2
CDR3: CSATRTGELFF
DNA: TGCAGTGCTACTAGAACCGGGGAGCTGTTTTTT

D: TRBD2
size: many
V: TRBV12-3/TRBV12-4
J: TRBJ2-3
CDR3: CASSVAGGPDTQYF
DNA: TGTGCCAGCAGTGTAGCGGGAGGACCCGATACGCAGTATTTT

D: TRBD2
size: .
V: TRBV20-1
J: TRBJ2-1
CDR3: CSANLAGDEQFF
DNA: TGCAGTGCGAATCTAGCGGGGGATGAGCAGTTCTTC

D: TRBD1
size: many
V: TRBV18
J: TRBJ2-7
CDR3: CASAAGQGSHEQYF
DNA: TGTGCCAGCGCTGCGGGACAGGGGAGCCACGAGCAGTACTTC

D: .
size: many
V: TRBV20-1
J: TRBJ2-1
CDR3: CSGQIYNEQFF
DNA: TGCAGCGGACAGATCTACAATGAGCAGTTCTTC

D: TRBD1
size: many
V: TRBV20-1
J: TRBJ1-2
CDR3: CSGTATNYGYTF
DNA: TGCAGCGGGACAGCGACTAACTATGGCTACACCTTC

D: TRBD1
size: many
V: TRBV27
J: TRBJ2-7
CDR3: CASSFSVGQGVEQYF
DNA: TGTGCCAGCAGTTTTTCCGTTGGACAGGGGGTCGAGCAGTACTTC

D: .
size: many
V: TRBV20-1
J: TRBJ2-1
CDR3: CSASPPLSSYNEQFF
DNA: TGCAGTGCTAGTCCTCCCTTGAGCTCCTACAATGAGCAGTTCTTC

D: TRBD2
size: many
V: TRBV6-5
J: TRBJ2-7
CDR3: CASSPLPSGTSGYEQYF
DNA: TGTGCCAGCAGTCCCCTTCCGTCCGGGACTAGCGGCTACGAGCAGTACTTC

D: TRBD1
size: many
V: TRBV29-1
J: TRBJ1-1
CDR3: CRVGQGAMNTEAFF
DNA: TGCAGGGTCGGACAGGGGGCGATGAACACTGAAGCTTTCTTT

D: .
size: many
V: TRBV6-5
J: TRBJ2-5
CDR3: CASSYPGVQTQYF
DNA: TGTGCCAGCAGTTACCCTGGGGTGCAGACCCAGTACTTC

D: TRBD1
size: many
V: TRBV7-2
J: TRBJ1-1
CDR3: CASSQAQGVPEAFF
DNA: TGTGCCAGCAGCCAAGCACAGGGGGTCCCTGAAGCTTTCTTT

D: .
size: few
V: TRBV7-8
J: TRBJ1-5
CDR3: CASSSGLGHNQPQHF
DNA: TGTGCCAGCAGCTCCGGATTAGGGCACAATCAGCCCCAGCATTTT

D: TRBD2
size: many
V: TRBV7-9
J: TRBJ2-2
CDR3: CASSPQTSGLAGELFF
DNA: TGTGCCAGCAGCCCCCAGACTAGCGGGTTGGCCGGGGAGCTGTTTTTT

D: .
size: many
V: TRBV15
J: TRBJ2-3
CDR3: CATSRRTDPSTDTQYF
DNA: TGTGCCACCAGCAGAAGGACTGACCCTAGCACAGATACGCAGTATTTT

D: .
size: many
V: TRBV2
J: TRBJ1-1
CDR3: CATQDTILIPEAFF
DNA: TGTGCCACCCAGGATACTATCCTCATCCCTGAAGCTTTCTTT

D: TRBD1
size: many
V: TRBV20-1
J: TRBJ2-3
CDR3: CSARPGPGQGTSTDTQYF
DNA: TGCAGTGCTAGACCAGGTCCGGGACAGGGAACTAGCACAGATACGCAGTATTTT

D: .
size: many
V: TRBV4-1
J: TRBJ2-2
CDR3: CASSPVPTGANTGELFF
DNA: TGCGCCAGCAGCCCAGTCCCGACGGGAGCGAACACCGGGGAGCTGTTTTTT

D: .
size: many
V: TRBV7-2
J: TRBJ2-7
CDR3: CASSLSGFSYEQYF
DNA: TGTGCCAGCAGCTTGTCAGGCTTCTCCTACGAGCAGTACTTC

D: .
size: many
V: TRBV6-5
J: TRBJ2-5
CDR3: CASSYSPPGETQYF
DNA: TGTGCCAGCAGTTACTCCCCTCCGGGGGAGACCCAGTACTTC

D: .
size: many
V: TRBV6-5
J: TRBJ2-3
CDR3: CASTSWGESDTQYF
DNA: TGTGCCAGCACCTCCTGGGGGGAATCAGATACGCAGTATTTT

D: .
size: many
V: TRBV12-3/TRBV12-4
J: TRBJ2-7
CDR3: CASSLNGRGYEQYF
DNA: TGTGCCAGCAGTTTAAACGGCAGGGGCTACGAGCAGTACTTC

D: TRBD2
size: many
V: TRBV7-2
J: TRBJ2-5
CDR3: CASRLGLAGRAETQYF
DNA: TGTGCCAGCAGACTCGGACTAGCGGGAAGGGCAGAGACCCAGTACTTC

D: TRBD1
size: many
V: TRBV23-1
J: TRBJ2-7
CDR3: CASSQSGTGGTRWYF
DNA: TGCGCCAGCAGTCAATCTGGGACAGGTGGTACAAGGTGGTACTTC

D: TRBD2
size: few
V: TRBV7-2
J: TRBJ2-7
CDR3: CASSLSLAGIEQYF
DNA: TGTGCCAGCAGCTTGTCACTAGCGGGTATCGAGCAGTACTTC

D: TRBD2
size: many
V: TRBV20-1
J: TRBJ2-1
CDR3: CSASPGAGGSYNEQFF
DNA: TGCAGTGCTAGCCCCGGAGCGGGAGGGTCCTACAATGAGCAGTTCTTC

D: .
size: many
V: TRBV20-1
J: TRBJ1-2
CDR3: CSAKRQMVFYGYTF
DNA: TGCAGTGCTAAGAGACAGATGGTATTCTATGGCTACACCTTC

D: .
size: many
V: TRBV14
J: TRBJ2-3
CDR3: CASSQWGGPDTQYF
DNA: TGTGCCAGCAGCCAATGGGGGGGGCCAGATACGCAGTATTTT

D: TRBD2
size: .
V: TRBV4-2
J: TRBJ2-3
CDR3: CASSQGTAGDTDTQYF
DNA: TGTGCCAGCAGCCAAGGGACGGCGGGAGACACAGATACGCAGTATTTT

D: .
size: few
V: TRBV20-1
J: TRBJ2-7
CDR3: CSAYDTALRTYEQYF
DNA: TGCAGTGCTTACGACACGGCTCTTCGAACCTACGAGCAGTACTTC

D: TRBD2
size: .
V: TRBV19
J: TRBJ2-1
CDR3: CASSLAGVSNEQFF
DNA: TGTGCCAGTAGTTTAGCGGGAGTAAGCAATGAGCAGTTCTTC

D: .
size: .
V: TRBV18
J: TRBJ2-5
CDR3: CASSLYRDETQYF
DNA: TGTGCCAGCTCACTATACCGGGACGAGACCCAGTACTTC